These 21 T cell receptor beta chains came from one sample sequenced in a study of tumor and adjacent non-tumor tissue in lung cancer. The library came from three nested PCR rounds adapted from ARM-PCR protocols. TCRdb re-called the multiplex PCR reads with MiXCR, one entry per CDR3 protein. Of some 74,000 distinct CDR3 sequences listed, approximately 72% were seen once; the top ten hold about a tenth. The template was RNA from unsorted bulk tissue. Material: lung tumor tissue. These receptors originate from a woman in her 40s with non-small cell lung cancer.

Notes on this clonotype: The junction shows a germline mismatch at one end, possibly a read error. This rearrangement joins TRBV20-1 to TRBJ2-1; D is perhaps TRBD2 (5 bases). The germline V gene encodes CDR1 DFQATT and CDR2 SNEGSKA (reference sequence). This CDR3 spans 14 amino acids. Written as DNA, the CDR3 is TGCAGTGCTACGGGGTCAGGAACTGGGAATAAGCAGTCCTTC. It encodes CSATGSGTGNKQSF.

There are a few counts of this clonotype. The chain has TRBV30 and TRBJ2-3; 10 bases align to TRBD1. CDR1 and CDR2 (germline): GTSNPN, SVGIG (reference sequence). The CDR3 length is 14 residues. The trim removed 0 bases at V and 4 bases at J, leaving 1 base unmatched. CDR3 amino acids: CAWSVGTGADTQYF. CDR3 DNA sequence: TGTGCCTGGAGTGTCGGGACAGGGGCAGATACGCAGTATTTT.

This clonotype was seen ten or more times. This CDR3 reads CASSGQGLNYGYTF. The CDR3 DNA reads TGTGCCAGCAGTGGGCAGGGTCTTAACTATGGCTACACCTTC. J is TRBJ1-2 and V is TRBV6-1; D is perhaps TRBD1 (5 bases). The length of the CDR3 is 14 residues. Trimming removed 4 bases from V and 1 base from J, with 10 bases in between. Germline V gene data show CDR1 as MNHNS and CDR2 as SASEGT.

Notes on this clonotype: As the CDR3 is not closed by the conserved phenylalanine or tryptophan, this likely results from a read error. The V gene is TRBV11-2, the J gene TRBJ1-6, with no clear D. Trimming removed 1 base from V and 15 bases from J, with 19 bases in between. Germline V gene data show CDR1 as SGHAT and CDR2 as FQNNGV. The CDR3 runs to 15 residues. CDR3 loop: CASSLASGNNPRLHI. CDR3 DNA: TGTGCCAGCAGCTTAGCCTCGGGGAATAATCCACGCCTCCACATT.

About this clonotype: Its ends do not fully match the called genes, so a read error is possible. The chain carries TRBV5-4 and TRBJ2-5; tentative D call: TRBD1 (6 bases). The CDR3 consists of 15 residues. Looked up from germline, CDR1 is SGHNT and CDR2 is YYREEE (reference sequence). As DNA, the CDR3 is TGTGCCAGCAGCTTGGTCCCCACAGGGCAAGAGACTCAGTACTTC. Translated: CASSLVPTGQETQYF.

In the case of this clonotype: Given the absence of the conserved phenylalanine or tryptophan at the CDR3 end, a read error is likely. It is unclear where the CDR3 begins or ends on the DNA, so no DNA is shown, and the CDR3 is as TCRdb lists it. The rearrangement uses TRBV6-2 or TRBV6-3 and TRBJ2-2; the table gives TRBD1 as D, unverified against the DNA. The germline gives CDR1 MNHEY, CDR2 SVGEGT. Termini included, the CDR3 measures 15 amino acids. The CDR3 here is CASTTGTGQAGELLS.

Turning to this clonotype: An end of the junction does not agree with germline; a read error may underlie this. The chain uses TRBV14 and TRBJ1-2; D unclear. The CDR3 contains 13 residues. Germline CDR1 SGHDN, CDR2 FVKESK. CDR3 residues: CASSITAYYGYIF. The CDR3 bases are TGTGCCAGCAGCATAACAGCGTACTATGGCTACATCTTC.

This clonotype has at least ten counts. The rearrangement links TRBV7-8 to TRBJ2-5; perhaps TRBD2 as D (5 bases). Germline V gene data show CDR1 as SGHVS and CDR2 as FQNEAQ. The CDR3 has 15 amino acids. The V gene lost 2 bases and the J gene lost 5 bases, with 15 bases spanning the gap. In DNA, the CDR3 is TGTGCCAGCAGCTTACAAGGTTCAAGGGAGGAGACCCAGTACTTC. Protein: CASSLQGSREETQYF.

On this clonotype: A much larger clone lies a single base off, so this may be a read error. The V call is TRBV5-1, the J call TRBJ2-5; 10 bases map to TRBD2. Germline CDR1 and CDR2: SGHRS and YFSETQ. This CDR3 contains 15 residues. V shed 5 bases, J shed 5 bases, and the junction held 9 bases outside the gene matches. The CDR3 DNA reads TGCGCCAGCAGTGAACTAGCGGGACGGCATGAGACCCAGTACTTC. This encodes CASSELAGRHETQYF.

The V call is TRBV11-2, the J call TRBJ2-7; perhaps TRBD1 as D (5 bases). CDR3 length: 14 amino acids. Germline V gives CDR1 SGHAT, CDR2 FQNNGV. V was pared by 7 bases and J by 13 bases, with 26 bases between. Here the CDR3 DNA reads TGTGCCAGCACAGATACAGGCGTTTCCTACGATCACTACTTC. Residues: CASTDTGVSYDHYF.

On this clonotype itself: One end of the junction fails to match germline, which may point to a read error. The chain recombines TRBV5-4 with TRBJ1-6, with D unclear. Germline CDR1 and CDR2: SGHNT and YYREEE (reference sequence). This CDR3 has 14 residues. CDR3 loop: CASSPGLGFSPLQF. The CDR3 DNA sequence: TGTGCCAGCAGCCCCGGATTGGGGTTCTCACCCCTCCAGTTT.

In the case of this clonotype: The conserved final phenylalanine or tryptophan is absent from the CDR3, which likely points to a read error. V usage is TRBV11-2 and J usage is TRBJ2-1; 9 bases match TRBD2. Germline loops: CDR1 SGHAT, CDR2 FQNNGV. There are 14 residues in the CDR3. J lost 6 bases, V lost 3 bases, and 3 bases had no gene match. CDR3 residues: CASSLTSGSNEQFL. The CDR3 DNA is TGTGCCAGCAGCTTGACTAGCGGAAGCAATGAGCAGTTCTTA.

About this clonotype: At one of its ends the junction is not consistent with the germline gene, which may arise from a read error. The genes are TRBV6-1 and TRBJ2-7; D is ambiguous. Looked up from germline, CDR1 is MNHNS and CDR2 is SASEGT. This CDR3 comprises 11 residues. As DNA, the CDR3 is TGTGCCAGCTGGGATAAGACTGTTAGGAACTTC. Its protein product is CASWDKTVRNF.

For this clonotype: A much larger clone lies a single base off, so this may be a read error. This sequence joins TRBV6-2 or TRBV6-3 and TRBJ2-5; D might be TRBD1 (6 bases). Germline V gives CDR1 MNHEY, CDR2 SVGEGT. The CDR3 extends over 16 amino acids. V gave up 3 bases and J gave up 1 base, with 15 bases separating them. CDR3 coding DNA: TGTGCCAGCAGTTATCGGACAGCCAACATCCAAGAGACCCAGTACTTC. This gives the protein CASSYRTANIQETQYF.

The V gene is TRBV11-2, the J gene TRBJ2-3; no clear D. Germline CDR1 is SGHAT and CDR2 is FQNNGV. Trimming shortened V by 10 bases and J by 4 bases, and 24 bases separated the two germline ends. CDR3 size: 16 residues. This CDR3 reads CANRLDLTYGADTQYF. The DNA of the CDR3 is TGTGCCAACCGCTTAGATCTTACTTATGGGGCAGATACGCAGTATTTT. Drawing the rest from reference TRBV11-2 and TRBJ2-3, the complete variable domain is EAGVAQSPRYKIIEKRQSVAFWCNPISGHATLYWYQQILGQGPKLLIQFQNNGVVDDSQLPKDRFSAERLKGVDSTLKIQPAKLEDSAVYLCANRLDLTYGADTQYFGPGTRLTVL.

The table lists this clonotype with many counts. This chain joins TRBV13 and TRBJ2-7, with D maybe TRBD2 (5 bases). Germline V gives CDR1 PRHDT, CDR2 FYEKMQ (reference sequence). Trimming shortened V by 4 bases and J by 2 bases, and 12 bases separated the two germline ends. The CDR3 loop spans 14 amino acids. DNA for the CDR3: TGTGCCAGCAGCTCAGAGGACGGGACCTACGAGCAGTACTTC. Translation: CASSSEDGTYEQYF.

As for this clonotype: Compared with germline, one end of the junction differs, possibly owing to a read error. V gene TRBV11-2 combines with J gene TRBJ1-6, with TRBD1 as a possible D gene (6 bases). The germline V gene has CDR1 SGHAT and CDR2 FQNNGV. The CDR3 covers 15 residues. CDR3 protein: CVSSSDGQLNSPLRF. CDR3 DNA sequence: TGTGTCAGCAGCTCGGACGGACAGCTAAATTCACCCCTCCGGTTT.

With regard to this clonotype: One junction end does not reproduce the germline sequence, and a read error may be involved. The chain couples TRBV12-3 or TRBV12-4 to TRBJ2-5; possibly TRBD2 for D (7 bases). This CDR3 is built from 14 residues. CDR3 nucleotide sequence: TGTGCCAGCACCGTGGAGGGGGGGCCCGAGATCCAGCACTTC. Its translation: CASTVEGGPEIQHF.

The sample holds one count of this clonotype. This may arise from a read error, as a much more abundant clone is one base away. V usage is TRBV28 and J usage is TRBJ1-5, with D perhaps TRBD1 (5 bases). The ends were cut back, 7 bases at V and 6 bases at J, with 22 bases in the middle. In germline, CDR1 is MDHEN, CDR2 SYDVKM. The CDR3 sequence is 16 residues long. CDR3 in amino acids: CASTPPPRGTGQPQHF. The CDR3 region has the DNA TGTGCCAGCACTCCTCCGCCGCGGGGGACTGGTCAGCCCCAGCATTTT.

On this clonotype itself: One end of the junction varies from germline; a read error may be responsible. The chain is built from TRBV6-6 and TRBJ2-7; tentatively, D is TRBD2 (5 bases). Germline V gene lookup returns CDR1 MNHNY and CDR2 SVGAGI (reference sequence). This CDR3 is built from 13 residues. The CDR3: CVSTTEATYEQYF. Here the CDR3 DNA reads TGTGTCAGCACCACGGAGGCGACCTACGAGCAGTACTTC.

As regards this clonotype: The junction differs from germline at one of its ends, possibly a read error. The chain couples TRBV6-1 to TRBJ1-1; a possible D gene is TRBD1 (5 bases). Germline loops: CDR1 MNHNS, CDR2 SASEGT. The CDR3 has 15 amino acids. CDR3 coding DNA: TGTGCCACCAGTGAAACGGGGGGTTCGGGGACTGAAGCTTTCTTT. This sequence encodes CATSETGGSGTEAFF.